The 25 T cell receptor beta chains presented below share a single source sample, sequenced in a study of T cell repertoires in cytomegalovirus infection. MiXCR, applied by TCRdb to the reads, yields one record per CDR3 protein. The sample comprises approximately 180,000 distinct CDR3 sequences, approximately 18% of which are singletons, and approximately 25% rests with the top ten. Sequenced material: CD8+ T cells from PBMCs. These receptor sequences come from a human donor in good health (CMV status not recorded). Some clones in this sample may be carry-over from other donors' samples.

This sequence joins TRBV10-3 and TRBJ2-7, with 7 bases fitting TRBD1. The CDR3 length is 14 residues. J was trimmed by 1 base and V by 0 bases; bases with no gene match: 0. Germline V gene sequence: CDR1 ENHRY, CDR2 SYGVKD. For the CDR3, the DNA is TGTGCCATCAGTGAGTCGACAGGGTCCTACGAGCAGTACTTC. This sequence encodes CAISESTGSYEQYF.

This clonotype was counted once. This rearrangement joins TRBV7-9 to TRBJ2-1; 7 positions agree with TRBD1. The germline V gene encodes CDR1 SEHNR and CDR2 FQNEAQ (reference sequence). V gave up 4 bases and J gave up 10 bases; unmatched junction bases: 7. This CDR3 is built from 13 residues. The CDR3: CASSSDDRDEQFF. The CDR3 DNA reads TGTGCCAGCAGCTCGGATGACAGGGACGAGCAGTTCTTC.

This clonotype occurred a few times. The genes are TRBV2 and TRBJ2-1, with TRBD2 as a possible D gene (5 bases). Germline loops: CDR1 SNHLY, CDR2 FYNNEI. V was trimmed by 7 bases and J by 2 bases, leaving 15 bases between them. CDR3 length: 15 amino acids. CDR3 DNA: TGTGCCAGCACAAGAGGGAAGGGAACCTACAATGAGCAGTTCTTC. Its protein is CASTRGKGTYNEQFF.

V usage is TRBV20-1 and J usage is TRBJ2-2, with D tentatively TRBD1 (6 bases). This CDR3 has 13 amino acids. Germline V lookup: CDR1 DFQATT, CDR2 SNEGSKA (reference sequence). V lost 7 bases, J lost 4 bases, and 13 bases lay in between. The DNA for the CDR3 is TGCAGTGGGACCACAGGGATCACCGGGGAGCTGTTTTTT. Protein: CSGTTGITGELFF.

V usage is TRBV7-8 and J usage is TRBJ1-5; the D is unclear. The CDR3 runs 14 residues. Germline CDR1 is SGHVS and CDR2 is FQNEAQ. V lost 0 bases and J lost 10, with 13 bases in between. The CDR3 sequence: CASSLAGYSHPQHF. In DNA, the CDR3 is TGTGCCAGCAGCTTAGCCGGGTATTCCCACCCCCAGCATTTT.

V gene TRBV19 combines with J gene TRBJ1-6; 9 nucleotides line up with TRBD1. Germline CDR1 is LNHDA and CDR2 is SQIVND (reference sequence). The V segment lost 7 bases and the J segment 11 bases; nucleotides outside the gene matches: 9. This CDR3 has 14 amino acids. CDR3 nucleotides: TGTGCCAGTAACCAAGACAGGGGGAGGACACCCCTCCACTTT. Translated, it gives CASNQDRGRTPLHF.

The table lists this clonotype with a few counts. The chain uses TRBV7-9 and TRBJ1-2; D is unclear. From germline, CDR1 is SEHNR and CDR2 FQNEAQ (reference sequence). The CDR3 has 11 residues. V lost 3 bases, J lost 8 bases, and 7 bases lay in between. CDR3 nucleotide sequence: TGTGCCAGCAGCTTTTCGTGGGGCTACACCTTC. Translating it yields CASSFSWGYTF.

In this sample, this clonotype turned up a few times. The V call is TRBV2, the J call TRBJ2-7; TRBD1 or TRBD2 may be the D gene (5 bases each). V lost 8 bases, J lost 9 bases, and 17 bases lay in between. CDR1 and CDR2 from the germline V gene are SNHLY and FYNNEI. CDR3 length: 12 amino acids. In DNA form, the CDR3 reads TGTGCCAGCCAAGGGGACCCCTTCGGGCAGTACTTC. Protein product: CASQGDPFGQYF.

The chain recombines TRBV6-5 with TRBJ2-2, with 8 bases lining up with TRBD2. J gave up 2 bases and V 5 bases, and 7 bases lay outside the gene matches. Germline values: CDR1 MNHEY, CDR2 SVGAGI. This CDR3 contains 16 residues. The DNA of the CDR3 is TGTGCCAGCAGTCCCCACAGCGGGGGTAACACCGGGGAGCTGTTTTTT. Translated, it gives CASSPHSGGNTGELFF.

The CDR3 reads CASSLVALQGTINYEQYF. CDR3 bases: TGTGCCAGCAGCTTAGTGGCCTTACAGGGAACCATCAACTACGAGCAGTACTTC. This sequence joins TRBV7-8 and TRBJ2-7; perhaps TRBD1 as D (6 bases). The CDR3 has 18 residues. Germline V gene sequence: CDR1 SGHVS, CDR2 FQNEAQ. V was pared by 1 base and J by 3 bases, with 22 bases between.

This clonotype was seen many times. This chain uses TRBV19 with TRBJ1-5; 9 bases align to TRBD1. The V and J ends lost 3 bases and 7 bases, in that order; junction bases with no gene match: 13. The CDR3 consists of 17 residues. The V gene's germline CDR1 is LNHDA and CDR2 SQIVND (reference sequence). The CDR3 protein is CASSIYTGTGFSQPQHF. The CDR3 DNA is TGTGCCAGTAGTATTTACACCGGGACAGGGTTCAGCCAGCCCCAGCATTTT.

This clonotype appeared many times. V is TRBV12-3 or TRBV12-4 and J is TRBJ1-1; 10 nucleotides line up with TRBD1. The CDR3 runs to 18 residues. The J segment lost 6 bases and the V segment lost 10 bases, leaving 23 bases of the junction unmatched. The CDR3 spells CATPVPGQGDNPKAEAFF. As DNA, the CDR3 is TGTGCCACCCCAGTGCCCGGACAGGGGGATAACCCTAAGGCTGAAGCTTTCTTT.

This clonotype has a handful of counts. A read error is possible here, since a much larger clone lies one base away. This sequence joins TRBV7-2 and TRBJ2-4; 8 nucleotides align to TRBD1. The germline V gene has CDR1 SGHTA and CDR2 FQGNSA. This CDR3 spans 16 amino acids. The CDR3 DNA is TGTGCCAGCAGCTCTCGTTACAGGGGGACCAAAAACTTTCAGTACTTC. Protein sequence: CASSSRYRGTKNFQYF.

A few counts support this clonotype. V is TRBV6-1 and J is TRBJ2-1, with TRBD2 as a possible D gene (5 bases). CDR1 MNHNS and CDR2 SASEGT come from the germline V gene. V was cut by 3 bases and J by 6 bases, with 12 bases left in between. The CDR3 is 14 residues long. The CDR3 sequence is CASSDQLAPNEQFF. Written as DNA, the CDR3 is TGTGCCAGCAGTGATCAGCTAGCCCCCAATGAGCAGTTCTTC.

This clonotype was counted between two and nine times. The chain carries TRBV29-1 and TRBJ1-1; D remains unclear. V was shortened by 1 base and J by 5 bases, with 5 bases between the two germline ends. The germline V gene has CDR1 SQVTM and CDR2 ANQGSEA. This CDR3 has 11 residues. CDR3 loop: CSVEVGTEAFF. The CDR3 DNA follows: TGCAGCGTTGAAGTAGGTACTGAAGCTTTCTTT.

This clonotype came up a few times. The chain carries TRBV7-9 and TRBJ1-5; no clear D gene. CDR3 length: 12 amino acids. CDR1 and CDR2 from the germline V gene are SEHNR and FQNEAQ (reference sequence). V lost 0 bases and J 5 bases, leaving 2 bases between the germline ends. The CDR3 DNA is TGTGCCAGCAGCTTAGCAGATCAGCCCCAGCATTTT. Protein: CASSLADQPQHF.

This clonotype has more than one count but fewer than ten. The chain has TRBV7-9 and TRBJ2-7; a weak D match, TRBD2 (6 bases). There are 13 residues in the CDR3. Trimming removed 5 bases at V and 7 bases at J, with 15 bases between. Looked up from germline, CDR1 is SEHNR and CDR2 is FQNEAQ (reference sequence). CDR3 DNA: TGTGCCAGCAGCCCCCGGAGGAGCGGGGAGCAGTACTTC. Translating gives CASSPRRSGEQYF.

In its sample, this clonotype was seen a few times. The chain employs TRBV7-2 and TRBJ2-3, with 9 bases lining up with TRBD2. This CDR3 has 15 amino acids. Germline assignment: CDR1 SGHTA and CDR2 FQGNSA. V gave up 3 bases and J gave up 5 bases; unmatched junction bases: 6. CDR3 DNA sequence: TGTGCCAGCAGCTTTAGCGGGGGTAATTTAGATACGCAGTATTTT. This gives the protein CASSFSGGNLDTQYF.

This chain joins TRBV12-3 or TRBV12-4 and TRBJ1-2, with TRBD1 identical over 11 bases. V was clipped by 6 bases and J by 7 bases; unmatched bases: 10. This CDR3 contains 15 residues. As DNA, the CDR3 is TGTGCCAGCAGCCCAGGAGGACAGGGGGCGTTTGGCTACACCTTC. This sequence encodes CASSPGGQGAFGYTF.

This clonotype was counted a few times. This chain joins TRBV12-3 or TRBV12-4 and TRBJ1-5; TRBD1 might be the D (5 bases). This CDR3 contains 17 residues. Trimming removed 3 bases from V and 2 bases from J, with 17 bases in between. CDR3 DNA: TGTGCCAGCAGTTTTGGGCCCCTTGTGGGACGCAATCAGCCCCAGCATTTT. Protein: CASSFGPLVGRNQPQHF.

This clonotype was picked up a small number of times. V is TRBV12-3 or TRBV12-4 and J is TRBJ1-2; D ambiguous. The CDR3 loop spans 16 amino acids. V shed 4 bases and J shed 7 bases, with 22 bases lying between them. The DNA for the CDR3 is TGTGCCAGCAGTTCGCTGCGGGTCTCGCTTAAGTCTGGCTACACCTTC. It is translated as CASSSLRVSLKSGYTF.

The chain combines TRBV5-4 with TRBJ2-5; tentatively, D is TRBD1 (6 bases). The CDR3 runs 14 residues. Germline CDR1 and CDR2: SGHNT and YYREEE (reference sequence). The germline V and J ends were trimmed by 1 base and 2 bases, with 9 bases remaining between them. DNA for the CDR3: TGTGCCAGCAGCTTGCCTGACAGGCAAGAGACCCAGTACTTC. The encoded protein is CASSLPDRQETQYF.

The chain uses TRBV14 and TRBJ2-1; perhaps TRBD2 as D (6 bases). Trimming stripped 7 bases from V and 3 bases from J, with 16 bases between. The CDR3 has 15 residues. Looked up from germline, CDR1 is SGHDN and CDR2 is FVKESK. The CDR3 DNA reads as TGTGCCAGCATGCTCGGGGGACCCCTCTACAATGAGCAGTTCTTC. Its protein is CASMLGGPLYNEQFF.

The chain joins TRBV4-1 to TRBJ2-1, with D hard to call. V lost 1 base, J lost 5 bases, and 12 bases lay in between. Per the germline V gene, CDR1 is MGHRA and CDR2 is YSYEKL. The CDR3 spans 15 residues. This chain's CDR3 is CASSQGNRYNNEQFF. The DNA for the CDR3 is TGCGCCAGCAGCCAAGGCAATCGCTACAACAATGAGCAGTTCTTC.

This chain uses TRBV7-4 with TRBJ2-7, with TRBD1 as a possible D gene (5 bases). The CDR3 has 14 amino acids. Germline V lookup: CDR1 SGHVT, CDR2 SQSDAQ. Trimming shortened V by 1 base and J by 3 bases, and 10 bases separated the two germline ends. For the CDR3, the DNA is TGTGCCAGCAGCTTAGAAGGGGCAGTCTACGAGCAGTACTTC. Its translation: CASSLEGAVYEQYF.